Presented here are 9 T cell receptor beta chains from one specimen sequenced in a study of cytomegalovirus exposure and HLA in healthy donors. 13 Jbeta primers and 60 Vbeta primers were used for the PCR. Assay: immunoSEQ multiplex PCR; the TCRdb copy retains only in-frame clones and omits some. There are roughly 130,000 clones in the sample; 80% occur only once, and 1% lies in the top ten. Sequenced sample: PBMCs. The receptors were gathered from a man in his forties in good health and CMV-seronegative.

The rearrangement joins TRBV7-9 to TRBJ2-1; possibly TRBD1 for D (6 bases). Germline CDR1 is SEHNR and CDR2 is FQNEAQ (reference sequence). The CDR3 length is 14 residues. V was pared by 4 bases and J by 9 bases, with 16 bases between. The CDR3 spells CASSSPGTPSEQFF. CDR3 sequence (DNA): TGTGCCAGCAGCTCCCCCGGGACACCAAGTGAGCAGTTCTTC. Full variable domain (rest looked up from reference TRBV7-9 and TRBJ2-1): DTGVSQNPRHKITKRGQNVTFRCDPISEHNRLYWYRQTLGQGPEFLTYFQNEAQLEKSRLLSDRFSAERPKGSFSTLEIQRTEQGDSAMYLCASSSPGTPSEQFFGPGTRLTVL.

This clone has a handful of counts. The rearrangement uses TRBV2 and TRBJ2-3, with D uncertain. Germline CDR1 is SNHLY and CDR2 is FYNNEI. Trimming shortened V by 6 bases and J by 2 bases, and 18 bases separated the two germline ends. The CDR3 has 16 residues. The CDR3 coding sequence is TGTGCCAGCAGCGTTACCCAAATCACATACACAGATACGCAGTATTTT. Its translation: CASSVTQITYTDTQYF.

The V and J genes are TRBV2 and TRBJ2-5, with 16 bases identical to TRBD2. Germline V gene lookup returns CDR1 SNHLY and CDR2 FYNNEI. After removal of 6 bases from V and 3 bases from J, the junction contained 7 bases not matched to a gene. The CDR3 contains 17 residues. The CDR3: CASRDGTSGGAEETQYF. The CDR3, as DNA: TGTGCCAGCAGGGATGGGACTAGCGGGGGGGCAGAAGAGACCCAGTACTTC.

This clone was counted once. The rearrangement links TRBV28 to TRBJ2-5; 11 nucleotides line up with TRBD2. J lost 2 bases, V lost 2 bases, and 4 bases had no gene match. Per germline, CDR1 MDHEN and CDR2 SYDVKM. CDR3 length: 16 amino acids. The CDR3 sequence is CASSLMTSGEQETQYF. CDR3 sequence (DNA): TGTGCCAGCAGTTTAATGACTAGCGGGGAACAAGAGACCCAGTACTTC.

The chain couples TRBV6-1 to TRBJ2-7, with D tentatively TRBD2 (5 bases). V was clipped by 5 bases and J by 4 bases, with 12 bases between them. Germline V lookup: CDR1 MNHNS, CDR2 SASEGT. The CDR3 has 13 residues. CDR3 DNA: TGTGCCAGCAGTCCCACGAGGGATTACGAGCAGTACTTC. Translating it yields CASSPTRDYEQYF.

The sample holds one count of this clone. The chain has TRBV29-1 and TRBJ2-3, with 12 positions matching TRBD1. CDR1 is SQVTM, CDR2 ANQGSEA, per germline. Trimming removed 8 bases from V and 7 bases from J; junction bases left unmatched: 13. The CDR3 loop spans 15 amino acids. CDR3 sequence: CSTTAGTGGLNTQYF. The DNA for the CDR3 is TGCAGCACAACCGCCGGGACAGGGGGCTTAAATACGCAGTATTTT.

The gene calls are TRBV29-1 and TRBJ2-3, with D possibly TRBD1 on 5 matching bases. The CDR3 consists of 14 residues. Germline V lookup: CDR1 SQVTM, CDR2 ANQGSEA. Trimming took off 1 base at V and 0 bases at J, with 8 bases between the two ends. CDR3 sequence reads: CSVEGGSSTDTQYF. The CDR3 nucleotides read TGCAGCGTTGAAGGGGGCTCTAGCACAGATACGCAGTATTTT.

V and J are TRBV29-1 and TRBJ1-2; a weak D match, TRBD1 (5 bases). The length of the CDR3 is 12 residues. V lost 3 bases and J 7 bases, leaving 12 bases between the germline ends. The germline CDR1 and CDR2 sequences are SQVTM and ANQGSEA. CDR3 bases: TGCAGCGTTGATAGGGGTTTGAGTGGCTACACCTTC. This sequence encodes CSVDRGLSGYTF.

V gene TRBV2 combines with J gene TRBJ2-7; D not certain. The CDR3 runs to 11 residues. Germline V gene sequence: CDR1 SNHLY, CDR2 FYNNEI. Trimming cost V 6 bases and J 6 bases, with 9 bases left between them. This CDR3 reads CASRALGEQYF. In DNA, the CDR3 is TGTGCCAGCAGGGCTCTAGGCGAGCAGTACTTC.